This paragraph reports one T cell receptor (beta chain). No antigen is known for it. Donors in the study were healthy people who gave bone marrow. The sample comes from a study of cytomegalovirus exposure and HLA in healthy donors. General observations from the study: Apparent HLA restriction characterized most CMV-associated TCR beta chains in a later analysis.

The PCR used 60 Vbeta and 13 Jbeta primers. Sequencing was performed with immunoSEQ multiplex PCR; in TCRdb, only in-frame clones are kept and a portion is missing. The profile shows about 100,000 clones, around 82% of them singletons. The germline V and J ends were trimmed by 4 bases and 4 bases, with 12 bases remaining between them. The CDR3 contains 14 residues. Germline CDR1 reads SGHKS; CDR2 reads YYEKEE (reference sequence). This clonotype was obtained from a woman aged 40-49 years in good health and CMV-seronegative. What was sequenced was PBMCs. The V gene is TRBV5-5, the J gene TRBJ1-3; D call uncertain. The CDR3 coding sequence is TGTGCCAGCAGCCCCGAGGCCGAAGGAAACACCATATATTTT. Its translation is CASSPEAEGNTIYF. The entire variable domain, with the rest obtained from reference TRBV5-5 and TRBJ1-3, is as follows: DAGVTQSPTHLIKTRGQQVTLRCSPISGHKSVSWYQQVLGQGPQFIFQYYEKEERGRGNFPDRFSARQFPNYSSELNVNALLLGDSALYLCASSPEAEGNTIYFGEGSWLTVV.